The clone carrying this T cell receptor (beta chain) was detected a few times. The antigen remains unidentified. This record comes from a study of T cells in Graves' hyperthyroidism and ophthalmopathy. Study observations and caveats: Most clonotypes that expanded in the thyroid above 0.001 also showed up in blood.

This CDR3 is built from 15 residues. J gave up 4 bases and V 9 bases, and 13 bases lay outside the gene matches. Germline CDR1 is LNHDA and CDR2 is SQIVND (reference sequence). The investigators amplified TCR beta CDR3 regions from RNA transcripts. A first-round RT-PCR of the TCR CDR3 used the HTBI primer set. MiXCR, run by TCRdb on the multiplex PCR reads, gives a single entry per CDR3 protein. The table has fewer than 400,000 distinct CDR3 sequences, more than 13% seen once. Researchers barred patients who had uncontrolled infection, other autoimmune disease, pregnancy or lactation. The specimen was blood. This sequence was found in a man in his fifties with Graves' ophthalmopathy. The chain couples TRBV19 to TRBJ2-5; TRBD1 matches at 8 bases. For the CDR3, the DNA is TGTGCCAGCCGATATCGACAGGGGTTGGGAGAGACCCAGTACTTC. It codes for CASRYRQGLGETQYF.